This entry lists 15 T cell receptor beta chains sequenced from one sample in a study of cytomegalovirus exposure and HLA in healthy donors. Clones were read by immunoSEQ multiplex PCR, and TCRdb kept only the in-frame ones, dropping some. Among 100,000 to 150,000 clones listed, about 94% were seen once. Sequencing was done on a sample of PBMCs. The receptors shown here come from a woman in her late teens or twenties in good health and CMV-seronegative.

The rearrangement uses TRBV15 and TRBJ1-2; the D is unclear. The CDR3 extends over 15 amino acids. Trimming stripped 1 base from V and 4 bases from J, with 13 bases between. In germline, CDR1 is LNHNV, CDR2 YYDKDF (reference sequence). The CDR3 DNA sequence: TGTGCCACCAGCAGAGTTTTAGAGGGATCCTATGGCTACACCTTC. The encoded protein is CATSRVLEGSYGYTF.

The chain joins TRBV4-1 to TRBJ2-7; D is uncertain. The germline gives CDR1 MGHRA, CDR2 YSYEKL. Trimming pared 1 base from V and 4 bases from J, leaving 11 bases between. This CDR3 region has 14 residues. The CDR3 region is CASSQVEIQYEQYF. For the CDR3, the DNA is TGCGCCAGCAGCCAAGTTGAAATCCAGTACGAGCAGTACTTC.

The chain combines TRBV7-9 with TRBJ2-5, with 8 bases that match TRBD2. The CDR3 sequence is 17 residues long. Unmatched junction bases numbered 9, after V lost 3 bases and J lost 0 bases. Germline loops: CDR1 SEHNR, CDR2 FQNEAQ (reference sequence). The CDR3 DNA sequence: TGTGCCAGCAGCTTCGGCGTTAGCGGGACGTACCAAGAGACCCAGTACTTC. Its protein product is CASSFGVSGTYQETQYF.

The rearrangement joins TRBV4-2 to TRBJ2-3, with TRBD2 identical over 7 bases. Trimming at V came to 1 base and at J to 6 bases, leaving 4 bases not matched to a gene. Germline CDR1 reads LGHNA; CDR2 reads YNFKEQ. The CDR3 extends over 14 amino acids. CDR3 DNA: TGTGCCAGCAGCCAAGGGGGAGGGACGGATACGCAGTATTTT. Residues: CASSQGGGTDTQYF.

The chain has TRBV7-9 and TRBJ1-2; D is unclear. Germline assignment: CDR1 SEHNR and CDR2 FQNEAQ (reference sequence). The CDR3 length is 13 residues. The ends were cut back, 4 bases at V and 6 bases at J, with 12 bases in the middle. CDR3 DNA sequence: TGTGCCAGCAGCTCCGATCCAACTAATGGCTACACCTTC. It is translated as CASSSDPTNGYTF.

The CDR3 region has the DNA TGTGCCAGCAGCCCCGGGGACAGGGGGCGGTCTGGCTACACCTTC. It specifies CASSPGDRGRSGYTF. The chain combines TRBV28 with TRBJ1-2; 12 bases map to TRBD1. In germline, CDR1 is MDHEN, CDR2 SYDVKM. Trimming removed 6 bases from V and 7 bases from J; junction bases left unmatched: 9. This CDR3 spans 15 amino acids.

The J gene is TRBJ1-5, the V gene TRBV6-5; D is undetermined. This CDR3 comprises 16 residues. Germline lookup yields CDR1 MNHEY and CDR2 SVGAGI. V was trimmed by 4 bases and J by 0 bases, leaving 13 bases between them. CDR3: CASSLSRPYSNQPQHF. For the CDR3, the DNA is TGTGCCAGCAGTTTGAGCAGGCCTTATAGCAATCAGCCCCAGCATTTT.

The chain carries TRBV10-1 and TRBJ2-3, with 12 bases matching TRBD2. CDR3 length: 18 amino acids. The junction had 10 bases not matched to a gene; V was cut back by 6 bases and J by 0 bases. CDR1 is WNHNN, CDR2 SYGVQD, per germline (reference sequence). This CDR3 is CASSDLTSGGSSTDTQYF. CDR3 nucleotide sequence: TGCGCCAGCAGCGACCTGACTAGCGGGGGTTCTAGCACAGATACGCAGTATTTT.

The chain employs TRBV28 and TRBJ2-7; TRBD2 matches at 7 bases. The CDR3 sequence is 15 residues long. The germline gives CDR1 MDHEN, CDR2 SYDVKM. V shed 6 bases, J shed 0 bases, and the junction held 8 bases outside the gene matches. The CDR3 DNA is TGTGCCAGCAGCTCCGGGACTACGCGCTCCTACGAGCAGTACTTC. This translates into CASSSGTTRSYEQYF.

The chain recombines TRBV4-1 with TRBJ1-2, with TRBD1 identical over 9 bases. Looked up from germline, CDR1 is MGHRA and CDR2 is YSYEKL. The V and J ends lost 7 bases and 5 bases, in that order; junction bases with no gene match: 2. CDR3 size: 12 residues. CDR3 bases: TGCGCCAGCACCGGGACAGGGTATGGCTACACCTTC. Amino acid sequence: CASTGTGYGYTF.

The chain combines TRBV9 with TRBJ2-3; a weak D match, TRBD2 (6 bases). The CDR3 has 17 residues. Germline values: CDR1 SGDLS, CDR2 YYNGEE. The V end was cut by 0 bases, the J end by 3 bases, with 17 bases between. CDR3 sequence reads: CASSVARDSPFTDTQYF. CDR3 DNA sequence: TGTGCCAGCAGCGTAGCCCGGGACTCCCCCTTTACAGATACGCAGTATTTT.

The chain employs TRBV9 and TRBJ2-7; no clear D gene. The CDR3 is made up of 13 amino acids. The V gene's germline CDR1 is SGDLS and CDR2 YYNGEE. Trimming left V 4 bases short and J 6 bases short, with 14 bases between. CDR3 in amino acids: CASSHSAHSEQYF. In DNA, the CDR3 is TGTGCCAGCAGCCATAGTGCGCATAGCGAGCAGTACTTC.

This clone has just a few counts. This chain's CDR3 is CASSFTSIQETQYF. In DNA, the CDR3 is TGTGCCAGCAGCTTTACTAGCATTCAAGAGACCCAGTACTTC. This chain joins TRBV7-2 and TRBJ2-5; D possibly corresponds to TRBD2 (6 bases). This CDR3 is 14 amino acids long. CDR1 and CDR2 (germline): SGHTA, FQGNSA. Trimming removed 3 bases from V and 2 bases from J, with 10 bases in between.

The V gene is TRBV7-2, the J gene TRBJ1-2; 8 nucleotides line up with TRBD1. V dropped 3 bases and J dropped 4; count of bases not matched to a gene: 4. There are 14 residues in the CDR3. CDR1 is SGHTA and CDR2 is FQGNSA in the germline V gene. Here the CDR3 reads CASSFGQGPYGYTF. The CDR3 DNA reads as TGTGCCAGCAGCTTCGGACAGGGACCCTATGGCTACACCTTC.

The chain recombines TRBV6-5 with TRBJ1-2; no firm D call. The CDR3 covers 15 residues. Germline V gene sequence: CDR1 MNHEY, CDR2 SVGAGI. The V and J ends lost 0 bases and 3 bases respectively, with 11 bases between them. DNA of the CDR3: TGTGCCAGCAGTTACTCGTTGGCGGGCTACTATGGCTACACCTTC. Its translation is CASSYSLAGYYGYTF.